This T cell receptor (beta chain) was captured by sequencing in a study of blood T cells in healthy people across ages (dated by TCRdb to about 2015). For the wider study: In model experiments, template switching captured roughly one uniquely barcoded TCR beta cDNA molecule for every two T cells. Using the same blood draw, the study looked at two additional independent replicas of 1 million unique cDNA reads for two donors, one aged 18 to 30 and the other aged 80 or older. The donors were split into four age groups: young (average roughly 15 years), middle-aged (roughly 42), aged (approximately 60) and long-lived (roughly 77). To track age-related changes in TCR beta repertoire diversity, the study relied on deep sequencing normalized with unique cDNA molecular identifiers. To avoid experimental bias, donors of different ages were spread randomly across the sequencing lanes. Results the study describes overall, beyond this receptor: Because profiling used bulk unsorted PBMCs, naive and antigen-experienced compartments could not be compared conclusively. Observed TCR beta diversity per million T cells fell roughly linearly with age, and a significant reduction was already apparent by age about 43. There was a strong correlation between observed TCR beta diversity and the percentage of naive T cells measured by flow cytometry. Donor CMV infection status was unknown, potentially confounding age-related changes in expanded clonotypes. Estimates of total diversity based on one million sequenced T cells were considered lower bounds and underestimates. Compared with the aged group, the long-lived group had more naive CD4+ T cells, fewer expanded clones and increased TCR diversity, suggesting age selection.

The CDR3 contains 14 residues, cysteine and phenylalanine counted. Only the CDR3 part of the read is kept: 42 bases, read in frame from the first base. From V the trimming removes 7 bases and from J it removes 9 bases, while the gene matches leave 12 bases of the junction unaccounted for. The germline V gene encodes CDR1 SGHRS and CDR2 YFSETQ. This clonotype was observed at least ten times. Its antigen remains unidentified. Per-base quality was not reported, and no clone a single base away is much larger than it. The donors were roughly 40 Caucasian individuals from Russia, aged roughly 6 to 100 years, who were systemically healthy. Each donor gave 8 to 10 milliliters of peripheral blood, drawn into EDTA-treated Vacutainer tubes. Ficoll-Paque density-gradient centrifugation was used to isolate PBMCs, with at least 7 million per sample. Total RNA, at least 6 micrograms per sample, was extracted from PBMCs with Trizol reagent. For every donor, flow cytometry on a PBMC aliquot measured the percentage of naive CD45RAhigh/CD27high T cells.

The library relied on 5' RACE. Sequencing took place on an Illumina HiSeq 2500. A second PCR of roughly 7 to 11 cycles was performed with a sample-barcoded 5' primer and a J-beta primer mix. A unique molecular identifier was introduced onto each TCR beta cDNA molecule by a template-switch 5' adaptor carrying 12 random nucleotides. Each sample yielded at least 2.5 million CDR3-containing paired-end reads. First-strand cDNA synthesis was performed from all RNA using the Mint cDNA synthesis kit, with priming by a TRBC-specific oligonucleotide. Following uracil-DNA glycosylase treatment, a first 18-cycle PCR with universal primers M1SS and BC2_uni_R was performed on all cDNA. Concerning the study's data processing: For normalization, 1 million high-quality reads were randomly selected from each sample, with every read carrying a distinct molecular identifier. Instead of being binned into consensus sequences, reads that shared molecular identifiers were thrown out. CDR3 identification, clonotype clustering and error correction used MiTCR with a Q25 quality threshold and the strictest error-elimination algorithm. Lower-bound total TCR beta diversity was estimated with a nonparametric unseen species model using Euler transformation. In TCRdb, the public reads were trimmed at Q25 with fastp and aligned with MiXCR, with productive beta chains retained. CDR3 protein duplicates are merged, each entry listing the most common genes and DNA. The V and J calls and clone size come from TCRdb's table, not from the authors' own analysis. For this sample there are some 900,000 distinct CDR3 sequences; 29% appear just once. The leading ten clones occupy 17% of the sample.

The chain employs TRBV5-1 and TRBJ2-1; TRBD2 fits 8 bases in the junction. The receptor's source is an elderly woman in good health. The sequencing input was blood. The CDR3 region reads CASWESAGVGEQFF. The DNA sequence reads TGCGCCAGCTGGGAGTCAGCGGGGGTAGGTGAGCAGTTCTTC.